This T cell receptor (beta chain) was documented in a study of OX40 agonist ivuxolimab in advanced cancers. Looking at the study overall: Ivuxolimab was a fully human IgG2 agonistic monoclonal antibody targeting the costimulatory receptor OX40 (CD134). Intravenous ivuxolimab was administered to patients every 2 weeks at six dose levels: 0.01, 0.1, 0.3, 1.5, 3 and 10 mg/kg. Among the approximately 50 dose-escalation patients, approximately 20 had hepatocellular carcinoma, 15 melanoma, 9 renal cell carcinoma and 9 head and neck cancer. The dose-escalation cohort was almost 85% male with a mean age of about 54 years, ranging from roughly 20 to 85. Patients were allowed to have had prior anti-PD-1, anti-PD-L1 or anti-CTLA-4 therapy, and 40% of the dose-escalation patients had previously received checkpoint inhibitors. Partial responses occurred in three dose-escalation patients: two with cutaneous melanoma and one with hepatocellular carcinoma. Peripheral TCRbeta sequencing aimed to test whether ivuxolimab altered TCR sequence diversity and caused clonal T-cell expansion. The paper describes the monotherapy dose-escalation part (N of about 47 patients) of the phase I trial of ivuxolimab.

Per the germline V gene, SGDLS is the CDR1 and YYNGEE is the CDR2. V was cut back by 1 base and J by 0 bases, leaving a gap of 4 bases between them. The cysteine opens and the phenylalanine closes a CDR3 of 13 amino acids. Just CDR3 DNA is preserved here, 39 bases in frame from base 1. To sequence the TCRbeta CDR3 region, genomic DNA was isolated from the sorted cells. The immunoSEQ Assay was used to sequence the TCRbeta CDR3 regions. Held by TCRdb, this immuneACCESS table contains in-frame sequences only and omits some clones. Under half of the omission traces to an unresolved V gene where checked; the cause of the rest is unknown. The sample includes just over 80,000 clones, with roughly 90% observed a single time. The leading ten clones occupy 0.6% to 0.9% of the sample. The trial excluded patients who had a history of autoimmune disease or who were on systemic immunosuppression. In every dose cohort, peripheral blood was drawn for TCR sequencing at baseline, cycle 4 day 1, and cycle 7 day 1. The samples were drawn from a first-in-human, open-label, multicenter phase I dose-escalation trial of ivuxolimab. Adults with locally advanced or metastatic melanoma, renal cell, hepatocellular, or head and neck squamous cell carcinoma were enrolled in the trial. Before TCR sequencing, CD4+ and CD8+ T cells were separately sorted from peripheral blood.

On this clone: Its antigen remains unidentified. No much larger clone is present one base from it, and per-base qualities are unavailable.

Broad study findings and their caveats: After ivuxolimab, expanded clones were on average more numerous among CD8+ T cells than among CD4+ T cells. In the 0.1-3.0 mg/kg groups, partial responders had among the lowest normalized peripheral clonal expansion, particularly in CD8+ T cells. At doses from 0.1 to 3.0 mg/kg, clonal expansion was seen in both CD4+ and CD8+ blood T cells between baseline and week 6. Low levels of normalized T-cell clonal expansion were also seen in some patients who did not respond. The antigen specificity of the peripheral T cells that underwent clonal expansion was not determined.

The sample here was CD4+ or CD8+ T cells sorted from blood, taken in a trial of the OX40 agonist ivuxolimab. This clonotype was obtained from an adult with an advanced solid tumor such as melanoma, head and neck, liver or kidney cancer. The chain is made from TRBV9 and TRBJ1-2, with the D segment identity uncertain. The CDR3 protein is CASSVSANYGYTF. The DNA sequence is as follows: TGTGCCAGCAGCGTATCAGCTAACTATGGCTACACCTTC.